This T cell receptor beta chain derives from a study of cytomegalovirus exposure and HLA in healthy donors. Study results and limitations: TCR beta sequences reportedly predicted most subjects' HLA-A and HLA-B alleles accurately.

Comments on this clone: Its antigen is undetermined. The same CDR3 is also encoded by other DNA sequences in this sample.

V was clipped by 3 bases and J by 1 base, with 9 bases between them. The germline gives CDR1 KGHSH, CDR2 LQKENI. The CDR3 is 14 residues long. PCR was performed using 60 Vbeta and 13 Jbeta primers. The method was immunoSEQ multiplex PCR; TCRdb's version includes in-frame clones alone and lacks a portion of them. This table has approximately 90,000 clones, under 9% appearing once. The sample comprised PBMCs. The receptor's source is a man aged 50-59 years in good health and CMV-seronegative. The rearrangement uses TRBV18 and TRBJ2-5; weak D call: TRBD1 (5 bases). CDR3 coding DNA: TGTGCCAGCTCACCCAGAGACAGCCAAGAGACCCAGTACTTC. It is translated as CASSPRDSQETQYF.